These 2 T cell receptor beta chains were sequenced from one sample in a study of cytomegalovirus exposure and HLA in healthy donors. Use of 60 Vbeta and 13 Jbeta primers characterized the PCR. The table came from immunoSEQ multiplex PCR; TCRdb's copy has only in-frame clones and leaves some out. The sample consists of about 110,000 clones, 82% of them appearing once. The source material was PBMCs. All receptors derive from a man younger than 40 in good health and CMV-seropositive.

CDR3 loop: CASSGGLAYHEQYF. The CDR3 DNA is TGCGCCAGCAGTGGAGGTCTAGCGTACCACGAGCAGTACTTC. The chain is built from TRBV10-1 and TRBJ2-7; possibly TRBD2 for D (6 bases). This CDR3 comprises 14 residues. Trimming removed 4 bases at V and 5 bases at J, with 15 bases between. Germline V gene data show CDR1 as WNHNN and CDR2 as SYGVQD (reference sequence).

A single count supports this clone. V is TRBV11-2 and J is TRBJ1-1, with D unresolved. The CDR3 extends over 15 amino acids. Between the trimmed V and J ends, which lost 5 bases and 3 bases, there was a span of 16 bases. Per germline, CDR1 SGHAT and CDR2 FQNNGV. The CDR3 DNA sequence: TGTGCCAGCAGCCCCTGGGAGGTTACGGACACTGAAGCTTTCTTT. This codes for CASSPWEVTDTEAFF.